This record looks at one TCR beta chain sequence and its context. At one end, the junction sequence differs from germline, possibly due to a read error. The data were obtained in a study of blood T cell repertoires in COVID-19. Assay: immunoSEQ multiplex PCR; the TCRdb copy retains only in-frame clones and omits some. The table includes some 240,000 clones, approximately 86% detected once. Per the germline V gene, CDR1 is SSHAT and CDR2 is FNYEAQ (reference sequence). The CDR3 spans 17 residues. The sample comprised PBMCs or T cells enriched from blood (not recorded which). This chain joins TRBV7-7 and TRBJ2-1; weak D call: TRBD2 (6 bases). The sequence was collected from a woman aged 35 to 49 with acute COVID-19. The CDR3, as DNA: TGTGCTAGCAGCCCATCTTTCTCCGCGGACTATCACGATGAGCAGTTCTTC. As protein: CASSPSFSADYHDEQFF.